Each of the 27 T cell receptor beta chains below was sequenced from the same sample in a study of CD8+ T cells in alopecia areata. Extracted RNA was reverse transcribed, and the resulting cDNA served as sequencing template. Method: immunoSEQ multiplex PCR; TCRdb's copy keeps in-frame clones and lacks some. The table lists roughly 190,000 clones, 50% to 60% of them singletons. Regarding treatment: oral pan-JAK inhibitor, 5-10 mg twice daily. This specimen was CD4+ T cells sorted from blood, taken at week 4, from a patient treated with tofacitinib. The receptors stem from a human donor with alopecia areata.

This clone was detected only a few times. This sequence joins TRBV5-1 and TRBJ2-1; D not certain. The CDR3 is made up of 15 amino acids. Between the trimmed V and J ends, which lost 0 bases and 7 bases, there was a span of 14 bases. In germline, CDR1 is SGHRS, CDR2 YFSETQ. CDR3 protein: CASSLDGRVRNEQFF. Here the CDR3 DNA reads TGCGCCAGCAGCTTGGATGGACGAGTTAGAAATGAGCAGTTCTTC.

This clone was observed at least ten times. CDR3 in DNA: TGTGCCAGCAGTTCAGGGGGGGGAAATCAGCCCCAGCATTTT. This encodes CASSSGGGNQPQHF. The rearrangement joins TRBV28 to TRBJ1-5; 7 nucleotides agree with TRBD1. CDR1 and CDR2 (germline): MDHEN, SYDVKM. V was pared by 4 bases and J by 4 bases, with 4 bases of the junction left unmatched. The CDR3 has 14 residues.

The rearrangement joins TRBV29-1 to TRBJ1-2; no clear D gene. The CDR3 is 16 residues long. V gave up 0 bases and J gave up 4 bases, with 18 bases separating them. CDR1 is SQVTM, CDR2 ANQGSEA, per germline. The CDR3 spells CSVEDPAVGRTYGYTF. DNA for the CDR3: TGCAGCGTTGAAGATCCGGCAGTTGGCAGAACCTATGGCTACACCTTC.

The chain has TRBV29-1 and TRBJ1-2, with a weak D call TRBD1 (6 bases). Germline assignment: CDR1 SQVTM and CDR2 ANQGSEA. CDR3 length: 14 amino acids. V lost 1 base to trimming and J lost 4 bases, with 13 bases between them. The DNA for the CDR3 is TGCAGCGTTGAAGGGGGGCGGGGAACCTATGGCTACACCTTC. This gives the protein CSVEGGRGTYGYTF.

The chain is built from TRBV6-5 and TRBJ2-3; D is uncertain. The length of the CDR3 is 13 residues. The ends were cut back, 6 bases at V and 5 bases at J, with 12 bases in the middle. Germline values: CDR1 MNHEY, CDR2 SVGAGI. The CDR3 nucleotides read TGTGCCAGCAGGAGAACCTCGGGAGATACGCAGTATTTT. Its translation is CASRRTSGDTQYF.

The genes are TRBV29-1 and TRBJ1-1; possibly TRBD1 for D (6 bases). V lost 8 bases to trimming and J lost 5 bases, with 18 bases between them. This CDR3 contains 13 residues. The germline V gene encodes CDR1 SQVTM and CDR2 ANQGSEA. CDR3 DNA sequence: TGCAGCCTGAGCCAGGGGCGAGGGACTGAAGCTTTCTTT. This sequence encodes CSLSQGRGTEAFF.

The chain is built from TRBV15 and TRBJ2-3; perhaps TRBD2 as D (6 bases). The length of the CDR3 is 16 residues. In germline, CDR1 is LNHNV, CDR2 YYDKDF (reference sequence). V lost 1 base and J 3 bases, leaving 14 bases between the germline ends. CDR3 protein: CATSRAGAGWTDTQYF. In DNA, the CDR3 is TGTGCCACCAGCAGAGCGGGAGCAGGGTGGACAGATACGCAGTATTTT.

The J gene is TRBJ2-3, the V gene TRBV27; the match to TRBD2 covers 13 bases. The CDR3 extends over 14 amino acids. Germline V gene data show CDR1 as MNHEY and CDR2 as SMNVEV (reference sequence). Unmatched junction bases numbered 5, after V lost 8 bases and J lost 6 bases. The CDR3 here is CASRLAGGGDTQYF. The CDR3 region has the DNA TGTGCCAGCCGACTAGCGGGAGGCGGGGATACGCAGTATTTT.

The V gene is TRBV6-6, the J gene TRBJ2-3; D gene ambiguous. This CDR3 is 14 amino acids long. V was trimmed by 2 bases and J by 1 base, leaving 7 bases between them. From germline, CDR1 is MNHNY and CDR2 SVGAGI (reference sequence). CDR3 region: CASSYGRGTDTQYF. Written as DNA, the CDR3 is TGTGCCAGCAGTTACGGTCGGGGCACAGATACGCAGTATTTT.

This chain links TRBV5-1 with TRBJ2-5; D may be TRBD2 (6 bases). Germline V gives CDR1 SGHRS, CDR2 YFSETQ. CDR3 length equals 12 residues. V lost 7 bases and J lost 6, with 13 bases in between. The CDR3: CASGEAPKTQYF. CDR3 nucleotides: TGCGCCAGCGGGGAGGCCCCGAAGACCCAGTACTTC.

This clone was seen a handful of times. The rearrangement links TRBV7-9 to TRBJ1-2; D is possibly TRBD1 (5 bases). Germline V gene data show CDR1 as SEHNR and CDR2 as FQNEAQ (reference sequence). V was shortened by 5 bases and J by 7 bases, with 17 bases between the two germline ends. The CDR3 contains 14 residues. The CDR3 bases are TGTGCCAGCAGCCATCCCGGGACCGTGATTGGCTACACCTTC. Amino acid sequence: CASSHPGTVIGYTF.

The chain has TRBV20-1 and TRBJ2-1; unclear D gene. Germline V gene data show CDR1 as DFQATT and CDR2 as SNEGSKA (reference sequence). The CDR3 runs to 11 residues. Trimming stripped 3 bases from V and 10 bases from J, with 10 bases between. The CDR3 region has the DNA TGCAGTGCTAGTAGGGCCCGGGAGCAGTTCTTC. Residues: CSASRAREQFF.

The V and J genes are TRBV19 and TRBJ1-1, with no clear D. This CDR3 has 15 amino acids. Germline values: CDR1 LNHDA, CDR2 SQIVND (reference sequence). Trimming shortened V by 4 bases and J by 0 bases, and 12 bases separated the two germline ends. Here the CDR3 reads CASSTGRTVNTEAFF. The CDR3 nucleotides are TGTGCCAGTAGTACCGGCCGGACGGTGAACACTGAAGCTTTCTTT.

This clone occurred a few times. The V and J genes are TRBV2 and TRBJ2-2; no reliable D call. The V and J ends lost 4 bases and 7 bases respectively, with 13 bases between them. The germline CDR1 and CDR2 sequences are SNHLY and FYNNEI. The CDR3 runs 14 residues. In DNA, the CDR3 is TGTGCCAGCAGTGTCTCCATAGAATACGGGGAGCTGTTTTTT. Translation: CASSVSIEYGELFF.

The chain carries TRBV29-1 and TRBJ2-5, with D possibly matching TRBD1 (6 bases). The CDR3 has 16 amino acids. CDR1 is SQVTM and CDR2 is ANQGSEA in the germline V gene. V gave up 6 bases and J gave up 4 bases, with 24 bases separating them. The CDR3 coding sequence is TGCAGCGTCCAACGGGCCCAGGGGTTAGTAGGAGAGACCCAGTACTTC. Translation: CSVQRAQGLVGETQYF.

In its sample, this clone was seen a few times. The chain carries TRBV2 and TRBJ2-1; 9 positions match TRBD2. Germline CDR1 SNHLY, CDR2 FYNNEI. The CDR3 is 16 amino acids. After removal of 4 bases from V and 2 bases from J, the junction contained 6 bases not matched to a gene. CDR3 amino acids: CASSGAPSGAYNEQFF. In DNA, the CDR3 is TGTGCCAGCAGTGGAGCCCCTAGCGGGGCCTACAATGAGCAGTTCTTC.

V is TRBV5-4 and J is TRBJ2-7; 8 bases line up with TRBD2. In germline, CDR1 is SGHNT, CDR2 YYREEE (reference sequence). V lost 3 bases, J lost 6 bases, and 11 bases stayed unmatched. The CDR3 has 15 amino acids. The chain's CDR3 is CASSYRSGSGGEQYF. CDR3 in DNA: TGTGCCAGCAGCTACCGAAGCGGGAGTGGAGGCGAGCAGTACTTC.

This sequence joins TRBV29-1 and TRBJ1-1; 9 bases match TRBD1. The CDR3 sequence is 13 residues long. The V and J ends lost 7 bases and 8 bases, in that order; junction bases with no gene match: 11. Per the germline V gene, CDR1 is SQVTM and CDR2 is ANQGSEA. The CDR3 sequence is CSGGQGGHGEAFF. CDR3 bases: TGCAGCGGGGGACAGGGCGGCCACGGAGAAGCTTTCTTT.

The V call is TRBV30, the J call TRBJ2-5; D uncertain. CDR3 length: 12 residues. The germline gives CDR1 GTSNPN, CDR2 SVGIG (reference sequence). V lost 1 base and J lost 2, with 5 bases in between. The CDR3 sequence: CAWSELQETQYF. The CDR3 DNA reads TGTGCCTGGAGTGAGCTACAAGAGACCCAGTACTTC.

The chain uses TRBV29-1 and TRBJ1-1; D gene uncertain. The germline gives CDR1 SQVTM, CDR2 ANQGSEA. V lost 4 bases and J lost 1, with 4 bases in between. The CDR3 has 11 amino acids. CDR3 nucleotide sequence: TGCAGCGTTGTCCAGAACACTGAAGCTTTCTTT. Protein product: CSVVQNTEAFF. Using reference TRBV29-1 and TRBJ1-1 for the parts outside the CDR3, the full variable domain is SAVISQKPSRDICQRGTSLTIQCQVDSQVTMMFWYRQQPGQSLTLIATANQGSEATYESGFVIDKFPISRPNLTFSTLTVSNMSPEDSSIYLCSVVQNTEAFFGQGTRLTVV.

This clone was seen a handful of times. The rearrangement links TRBV5-4 to TRBJ1-5; D uncertain. The CDR3 is made up of 14 amino acids. The V gene lost 0 bases and the J gene lost 5 bases, with 9 bases spanning the gap. Germline loops: CDR1 SGHNT, CDR2 YYREEE (reference sequence). The CDR3 region is CASSLEAGHQPQHF. The DNA of the CDR3 is TGTGCCAGCAGCTTGGAGGCAGGACATCAGCCCCAGCATTTT.

In this sample, this clone turned up a few times. V usage is TRBV29-1 and J usage is TRBJ1-3; 8 positions match TRBD1. J was trimmed by 8 bases and V by 7 bases; bases with no gene match: 13. CDR3 length: 14 residues. The germline gives CDR1 SQVTM, CDR2 ANQGSEA. Here the CDR3 reads CSAGGYRGSHTIYF. The CDR3 DNA follows: TGCAGCGCCGGCGGGTACAGGGGGAGCCACACCATATATTTT. Supplemented by reference TRBV29-1 and TRBJ1-3, the full variable domain reads SAVISQKPSRDICQRGTSLTIQCQVDSQVTMMFWYRQQPGQSLTLIATANQGSEATYESGFVIDKFPISRPNLTFSTLTVSNMSPEDSSIYLCSAGGYRGSHTIYFGEGSWLTVV.

The chain is built from TRBV20-1 and TRBJ2-7; tentatively, D is TRBD1 (6 bases). Trimming removed 6 bases at V and 6 bases at J, with 12 bases between. Germline assignment: CDR1 DFQATT and CDR2 SNEGSKA (reference sequence). CDR3 length: 11 amino acids. CDR3 nucleotides: TGCAGTGCGTGGACAGCACGCGAGCAGTACTTC. Translated, it gives CSAWTAREQYF.

The J gene is TRBJ1-1, the V gene TRBV9, with a weak D call TRBD1 (5 bases). Germline CDR1 and CDR2: SGDLS and YYNGEE. The CDR3 consists of 13 residues. Trimming shortened V by 3 bases and J by 5 bases, and 11 bases separated the two germline ends. The CDR3 sequence: CASSETVRTEAFF. The CDR3 DNA reads as TGTGCCAGCAGCGAGACAGTGAGAACTGAAGCTTTCTTT. The full variable domain, rest sourced from reference TRBV9 and TRBJ1-1, is DSGVTQTPKHLITATGQRVTLRCSPRSGDLSVYWYQQSLDQGLQFLIQYYNGEERAKGNILERFSAQQFPDLHSELNLSSLELGDSALYFCASSETVRTEAFFGQGTRLTVV.

The V gene is TRBV23-1, the J gene TRBJ2-5; a possible D gene is TRBD1 (6 bases). TRBV23-1 is marked as an open reading frame, function uncertain. The germline V and J ends were trimmed by 0 bases and 4 bases, with 9 bases remaining between them. The CDR3 totals 14 residues. CDR3 sequence (DNA): TGCGCCAGCAGTCAATCCCAGGGGCCAGAGACCCAGTACTTC. Its protein is CASSQSQGPETQYF.

The genes are TRBV25-1 and TRBJ1-2; D remains unclear. CDR1 and CDR2 from the germline V gene are MGHDK and SYGVNS. V lost 4 bases, J lost 6 bases, and 18 bases lay in between. This CDR3 comprises 15 residues. CDR3: CASSAPLPAADGYTF. CDR3 nucleotide sequence: TGTGCCAGCAGTGCCCCCCTTCCAGCGGCGGATGGCTACACCTTC.

The rearrangement links TRBV9 to TRBJ2-1; D is possibly TRBD2 (6 bases). Trimming took off 0 bases at V and 5 bases at J, with 15 bases between the two ends. Germline-derived CDR1 and CDR2 are SGDLS and YYNGEE. CDR3 length: 16 residues. In nucleotides, the CDR3 is TGTGCCAGCAGCGTAGGGGCTAGCGAGTACCACAATGAGCAGTTCTTC. Translating it yields CASSVGASEYHNEQFF.